A selection of T cell receptor beta chains follows, all from one sample in a study of blood T cell repertoires in COVID-19. TCRdb keeps only in-frame clones here, not all; method: immunoSEQ multiplex PCR. The sample carries approximately 200,000 clones, 80% to 90% recorded once. The sequenced material came from PBMCs or T cells enriched from blood (not recorded which). Every receptor here comes from a man aged 25-40 years who had recovered from COVID-19. Both conserved end residues are part of each CDR3. A D gene is named only where the DNA matches it firmly. Where a row states a size, it is once, few, many or the class of an expanded clone; other rows omit it.

length	V	size	D	J	CDR3	DNA
12	TRBV12-3/TRBV12-4	.	.	TRBJ2-1	CASRRAATGEFF	TGTGCCAGCAGGAGGGCGGCTACGGGGGAGTTCTTC
13	TRBV23-1	.	.	TRBJ2-4	CASPRGWDDIQYF	TGCGCCAGCCCGAGGGGGTGGGATGACATTCAGTACTTC
15	TRBV6-5	.	.	TRBJ1-1	CASSYSRQKNTEAFF	TGTGCCAGCAGTTACTCCAGACAAAAGAACACTGAAGCTTTCTTT
16	TRBV2	once	TRBD2	TRBJ2-1	CASSPPLAGGYNEQFF	TGTGCCAGCAGCCCCCCATTAGCGGGGGGCTACAATGAGCAGTTCTTC
15	TRBV9	.	.	TRBJ2-7	CASSVAATVLYEQYF	TGTGCCAGCAGCGTAGCAGCGACAGTCCTTTACGAGCAGTACTTC
16	TRBV11-2	.	.	TRBJ1-3	CASSLDTGIAGNTIYF	TGTGCCAGCAGCTTGGATACAGGGATTGCTGGAAACACCATATATTTT
16	TRBV30	.	TRBD1	TRBJ1-4	CASSLGTGTANEKLFF	TGTGCCTCCTCCTTGGGGACCGGGACAGCTAATGAAAAACTGTTTTTT
12	TRBV2	.	TRBD1	TRBJ2-4	CASSRTGARDYF	TGTGCCAGCAGTCGGACAGGTGCTAGGGATTACTTC
12	TRBV30	.	TRBD1	TRBJ1-1	CACHRGHTEAFF	TGTGCCTGCCACAGGGGGCACACTGAAGCTTTCTTT
13	TRBV15	.	.	TRBJ1-1	CATSPHRNTEAFF	TGTGCCACCAGTCCCCACAGGAACACTGAAGCTTTCTTT
15	TRBV5-4	.	.	TRBJ2-1	CASSLIRGSYNEQFF	TGTGCCAGCAGCTTGATCAGGGGTTCCTACAATGAGCAGTTCTTC
17	TRBV18	.	.	TRBJ1-2	CASSPVSTGSRDYGYTF	TGTGCCAGCTCACCAGTATCGACAGGCTCGAGAGACTATGGCTACACCTTC
13	TRBV30	.	.	TRBJ1-1	CAWSPGRNTEAFF	TGTGCCTGGAGCCCCGGTAGGAACACTGAAGCTTTCTTT
16	TRBV19	.	.	TRBJ1-5	CASSGIRVNSNQPQHF	TGTGCCAGTAGTGGCATCAGGGTTAATAGCAATCAGCCCCAGCATTTT
16	TRBV18	.	TRBD1	TRBJ2-7	CASSPSGQPKGYEQYF	TGTGCCAGCTCACCTTCGGGACAGCCGAAGGGCTACGAGCAGTACTTC
17	TRBV15	.	.	TRBJ2-3	CATSRQRGGIGTDTQYF	TGTGCCACCAGCAGACAAAGGGGGGGGATCGGCACAGATACGCAGTATTTT
12	TRBV6-5	.	TRBD1	TRBJ1-2	CASSRGPSGYTF	TGTGCCAGCAGCAGGGGGCCAAGTGGCTACACCTTC
14	TRBV5-5	.	TRBD1	TRBJ2-7	CASSRQGSSYEQYF	TGTGCCAGCAGCCGACAGGGGTCCTCGTACGAGCAGTACTTC
18	TRBV3-1/TRBV3-2	.	TRBD2	TRBJ2-3	CASSPRLAGGSSTDTQYF	TGTGCCAGCAGCCCCAGACTAGCGGGGGGCTCGAGCACAGATACGCAGTATTTT
17	TRBV19	.	.	TRBJ2-1	CASSQERPNQGHNEQFF	TGTGCCAGTAGCCAAGAGCGACCCAATCAGGGCCACAATGAGCAGTTCTTC
13	TRBV19	.	.	TRBJ1-1	CASTKEGRAEAFF	TGTGCCAGTACGAAGGAGGGGAGGGCTGAAGCTTTCTTT
14	TRBV18	.	TRBD1	TRBJ2-7	CASSPRDSSYEQYF	TGTGCCAGCTCACCAAGGGACAGTTCCTACGAGCAGTACTTC
15	TRBV6-2/TRBV6-3	once	TRBD1	TRBJ1-4	CASSYAGTGTRKLFF	TGTGCCAGCAGTTACGCCGGGACAGGGACGAGAAAACTGTTTTTT
18	TRBV18	.	TRBD1	TRBJ2-6	CASSPQDRGFSGANVLTF	TGTGCCAGCTCACCTCAGGACAGGGGGTTCTCTGGGGCCAACGTCCTGACTTTC
13	TRBV6-2/TRBV6-3	.	TRBD2	TRBJ2-7	CASSLAGVYEQYF	TGTGCCAGCAGCCTAGCGGGAGTGTACGAGCAGTACTTC
15	TRBV3-1/TRBV3-2	.	TRBD1	TRBJ2-7	CASSPAGGIPYEQYF	TGTGCCAGCAGCCCCGCAGGGGGCATCCCCTACGAGCAGTACTTC
14	TRBV11-3	once	.	TRBJ1-3	CASSLAGAGNTIYF	TGTGCCAGCAGCTTAGCTGGAGCTGGAAACACCATATATTTT
15	TRBV18	.	TRBD1	TRBJ2-7	CASSTRTGSSYEQYF	TGTGCCAGCTCAACCAGGACAGGGAGCTCCTACGAGCAGTACTTC
15	TRBV6-5	.	TRBD1	TRBJ1-4	CASRPATGAGEKLFF	TGTGCCAGCAGACCCGCCACAGGGGCGGGCGAAAAACTGTTTTTT
14	TRBV27	once	.	TRBJ1-1	CASSIGQSMTEAFF	TGTGCCAGCAGTATAGGACAGAGTATGACTGAAGCTTTCTTT
14	TRBV5-4	.	TRBD1	TRBJ1-2	CASSYQDRGYGYTF	TGTGCCAGCAGCTACCAGGACAGGGGATATGGCTACACCTTC
15	TRBV14	.	.	TRBJ1-1	CASSQQGRGNTEAFF	TGTGCCAGCAGCCAACAGGGAAGAGGAAACACTGAAGCTTTCTTT
15	TRBV4-3	few	TRBD2	TRBJ2-4	CASSRDSGSRNIQYF	TGCGCCAGCAGCCGAGATAGCGGGAGTAGAAACATTCAGTACTTC
14	TRBV5-5	.	.	TRBJ1-4	CASSWDNSNEKLFF	TGTGCCAGCAGCTGGGACAACTCCAATGAAAAACTGTTTTTT
17	TRBV14	.	.	TRBJ2-1	CASSQGPGRGSYNEQFF	TGTGCCAGCAGCCAAGGTCCCGGGAGAGGCTCCTACAATGAGCAGTTCTTC
15	TRBV5-8	.	TRBD2	TRBJ2-7	CASSLTTGTSGMTNF	TGTGCCAGCAGCTTGACAACCGGGACTAGCGGGATGACGAACTTC
13	TRBV5-1	.	TRBD1	TRBJ1-2	CASSSPPSTGETF	TGCGCCAGCAGCTCTCCCCCCTCGACAGGGGAGACCTTC
15	TRBV3-1/TRBV3-2	.	.	TRBJ2-5	CASTQPGQRQETQYF	TGTGCCAGCACCCAGCCTGGACAGCGCCAAGAGACCCAGTACTTC
16	TRBV4-2	.	TRBD2	TRBJ2-4	CASSQEGTSGRNIQYF	TGTGCCAGCAGCCAAGAAGGGACTAGCGGGAGAAACATTCAGTACTTC
16	TRBV7-8	.	TRBD2	TRBJ2-5	CASSLGLAGGQETQYF	TGTGCCAGCAGCTTAGGCCTAGCGGGGGGCCAAGAGACCCAGTACTTC
16	TRBV25-1	.	.	TRBJ2-6	CASSIRSYSGANVLTF	TGTGCCAGCAGTATCCGTAGTTACTCTGGGGCCAACGTCCTGACTTTC
14	TRBV18	.	TRBD1	TRBJ1-2	CASSQGAANYGYTF	TGTGCCAGCTCACAGGGGGCTGCTAACTATGGCTACACCTTC
14	TRBV28	.	.	TRBJ2-1	CASSGGPGVWEQFF	TGTGCCAGCAGTGGAGGTCCGGGGGTGTGGGAGCAGTTCTTC
14	TRBV27	.	.	TRBJ1-5	CASSFGREGQPQHF	TGTGCCAGCAGTTTCGGCAGGGAGGGTCAGCCCCAGCATTTT
14	TRBV29-1	.	.	TRBJ2-1	CSVGGRAMNNEQFF	TGCAGCGTTGGCGGCAGAGCCATGAACAATGAGCAGTTCTTC
13	TRBV25-1	.	.	TRBJ2-3	CASSLGGSDTQYF	TGTGCCAGCAGTTTAGGGGGATCGGATACGCAGTATTTT
13	TRBV11-2	.	.	TRBJ2-7	CASRVGGFHEQYF	TGTGCCAGCAGAGTGGGGGGTTTCCACGAGCAGTACTTC
14	TRBV11-2	.	.	TRBJ2-7	CASSFGGNSYEQYF	TGTGCCAGCAGCTTCGGAGGGAACTCCTACGAGCAGTACTTC
13	TRBV4-3	.	.	TRBJ1-5	CASSQSTAQPQHF	TGCGCCAGCAGCCAAAGCACTGCCCAGCCCCAGCATTTT
13	TRBV30	.	.	TRBJ2-5	CAWSGTVKETQYF	TGTGCCTGGAGTGGGACAGTTAAAGAGACCCAGTACTTC
14	TRBV7-2	.	TRBD2	TRBJ2-7	CASSLVSGAYEQYF	TGTGCCAGCAGCTTAGTTAGCGGGGCCTACGAGCAGTACTTC
18	TRBV30	.	TRBD1	TRBJ1-5	CAWSADRDRIFSNQPQHF	TGTGCCTGGAGTGCAGACAGGGATAGAATTTTTAGCAATCAGCCCCAGCATTTT
13	TRBV11-3	once	.	TRBJ2-4	CASSLHETSFQYF	TGTGCCAGCAGCTTACACGAAACTAGTTTCCAGTACTTC
16	TRBV18	.	TRBD2	TRBJ2-7	CASSPGAGGNSYEQYF	TGTGCCAGCTCACCAGGGGCGGGGGGGAACTCCTACGAGCAGTACTTC
15	TRBV10-3	.	.	TRBJ1-3	CAISDTGVSGNTIYF	TGTGCCATCAGTGATACCGGTGTCTCTGGAAACACCATATATTTT